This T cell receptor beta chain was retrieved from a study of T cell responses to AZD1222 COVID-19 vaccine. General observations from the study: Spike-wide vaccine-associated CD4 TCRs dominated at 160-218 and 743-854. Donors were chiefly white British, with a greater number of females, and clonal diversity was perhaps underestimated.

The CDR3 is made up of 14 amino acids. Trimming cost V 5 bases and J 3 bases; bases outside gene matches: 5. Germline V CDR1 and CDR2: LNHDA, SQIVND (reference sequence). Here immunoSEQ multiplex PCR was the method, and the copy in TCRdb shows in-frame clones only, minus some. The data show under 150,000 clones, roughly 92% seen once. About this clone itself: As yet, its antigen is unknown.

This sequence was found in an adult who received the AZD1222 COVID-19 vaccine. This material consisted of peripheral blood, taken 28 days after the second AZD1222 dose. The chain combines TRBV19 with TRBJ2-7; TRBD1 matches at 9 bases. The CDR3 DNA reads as TGTGCCAGTAGTCCCGGGACAGGGTTCTACGAGCAGTACTTC. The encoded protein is CASSPGTGFYEQYF.